The 16 T cell receptor beta chains below all came from one sample that was sequenced in a study of post-analysis software for immune sequencing data (dated by TCRdb to between 2014 and 2017). Points the paper makes about the study in general: Roughly 5 TRBV segments, including TRBV5-6, TRBV5-1 and TRBV20-1, were significantly more frequent in patients than controls.

Antigens for these TCRs are unknown. The method was PCR. TCRdb names Illumina HiSeq 2500 as the instrument used. To reduce PCR and sequencing biases, unique molecular identifiers were incorporated into the TCR beta cDNA libraries. TCRdb reprocessing: public reads trimmed at Q25 with fastp, clones called with MiXCR, in-frame beta chains kept. When rows share a CDR3 protein, they turn into one entry using the most common DNA and genes. For this sample there are 600,000 to 700,000 distinct CDR3 sequences; around 64% appear just once. Together, the top ten hold about 11% of the sample. The material sequenced was blood. These receptors came from a girl aged 2 to 10 with multiple sclerosis.

This clonotype was counted a few times. The gene calls are TRBV21-1 and TRBJ1-5. TRBV21-1 is recorded as a pseudogene. The length of the CDR3 is 17 residues. CDR3 nucleotides: TGTGCCAGCAGCAAATCGGTAGGGTGGTTAGGCAATCAGCCCCAGCATTTT. Translating it yields CASSKSVGWLGNQPQHF.

The chain joins TRBV9 to TRBJ2-5; D might be TRBD2 (6 bases). The CDR3 consists of 13 residues. Germline V gene lookup returns CDR1 SGDLS and CDR2 YYNGEE. V lost 2 bases and J lost 5, with 10 bases in between. In DNA, the CDR3 is TGTGCCAGCAGCGTTGAGGGACTGGAGACCCAGTACTTC. This translates into CASSVEGLETQYF.

V is TRBV5-1 and J is TRBJ2-1, with 7 bases lining up with TRBD1. This CDR3 spans 14 amino acids. The trim removed 3 bases at V and 4 bases at J, leaving 4 bases unmatched. Per the germline V gene, CDR1 is SGHRS and CDR2 is YFSETQ. The CDR3 region is CASSSGTEYNEQFF. In DNA, the CDR3 is TGCGCCAGCAGCTCCGGGACAGAATACAATGAGCAGTTCTTC.

The chain carries TRBV4-1 and TRBJ1-1, with D unclear. Trimming took 0 bases from V and 3 from J, leaving 11 bases between them. CDR1 is MGHRA and CDR2 is YSYEKL in the germline V gene. CDR3 length equals 15 residues. The CDR3 DNA sequence: TGCGCCAGCAGCCAAGATCGCGGGGTCGACACTGAAGCTTTCTTT. Protein product: CASSQDRGVDTEAFF.

The J gene is TRBJ1-2, the V gene TRBV12-3 or TRBV12-4, with a tentative D call TRBD1 (6 bases). The CDR3 contains 16 residues. Trimming took 1 base from V and 4 from J, leaving 16 bases between them. The CDR3 DNA reads TGTGCCAGCAGTTTAGATCGGGGGCAGATCGGCTATGGCTACACCTTC. Amino acid sequence: CASSLDRGQIGYGYTF.

V usage is TRBV29-1 and J usage is TRBJ2-6, with 7 positions matching TRBD1. Losses at the gene ends were 8 bases for V and 2 bases for J; bases not matched to a gene: 3. The V gene's germline CDR1 is SQVTM and CDR2 ANQGSEA. This CDR3 comprises 13 residues. The DNA for the CDR3 is TGCAGCTTTCAGGGGGCTGGGGCCAACGTCCTGACTTTC. It encodes CSFQGAGANVLTF.

The rearrangement uses TRBV3-1 and TRBJ1-2, with D perhaps TRBD1 (5 bases). Germline V gives CDR1 LGHDT, CDR2 YNNKEL (reference sequence). The V end was cut by 5 bases, the J end by 3 bases, with 16 bases between. The CDR3 is 15 residues long. Here the CDR3 reads CASSASRRQYYGYTF. The DNA for the CDR3 is TGTGCCAGCAGCGCCTCCCGAAGACAGTACTATGGCTACACCTTC.

This chain joins TRBV10-2 and TRBJ2-3, with 8 nucleotides matching TRBD2. After removal of 6 bases from V and 8 bases from J, the junction contained 10 bases not matched to a gene. Looked up from germline, CDR1 is WSHSY and CDR2 is SAAADI. This CDR3 is built from 14 residues. The DNA of the CDR3 is TGCGCCAGCAGCATAGCGGGACTAGTTGGTACGCAGTATTTT. It is translated as CASSIAGLVGTQYF.

The rearrangement uses TRBV20-1 and TRBJ2-3; D uncertain. Germline loops: CDR1 DFQATT, CDR2 SNEGSKA (reference sequence). The CDR3 runs 13 residues. V was cut by 7 bases and J by 0 bases, with 11 bases left in between. CDR3 sequence (DNA): TGCAGTGTAGGGCAGACTAGCACAGATACGCAGTATTTT. Translation: CSVGQTSTDTQYF.

The rearrangement uses TRBV11-2 and TRBJ2-7; possibly TRBD1 for D (5 bases). V lost 0 bases to trimming and J lost 3 bases, with 9 bases between them. The CDR3 has 14 amino acids. CDR1 is SGHAT and CDR2 is FQNNGV in the germline V gene. CDR3 DNA sequence: TGTGCCAGCAGCTTAGAGACAGCGATCTACGAGCAGTACTTC. This translates into CASSLETAIYEQYF.

The genes are TRBV6-6 and TRBJ2-3; D might be TRBD1 or TRBD2, each matching 5 bases. Trimming shortened V by 6 bases and J by 2 bases, and 21 bases separated the two germline ends. Per the germline V gene, CDR1 is MNHNY and CDR2 is SVGAGI (reference sequence). There are 17 residues in the CDR3. The CDR3 sequence is CASSPGRSRDPTDTQYF. The CDR3 nucleotides are TGTGCCAGCAGCCCCGGACGATCGAGGGACCCCACAGATACGCAGTATTTT.

This clonotype was seen ten or more times. This chain joins TRBV29-1 and TRBJ2-7; 11 nucleotides align to TRBD2. With 7 bases clipped from V and 1 base from J, the junction kept 9 bases outside the gene matches. Germline assignment: CDR1 SQVTM and CDR2 ANQGSEA. CDR3 length: 15 residues. CDR3 in amino acids: CSARLLAGASYEQYF. In nucleotides, the CDR3 is TGCAGCGCGAGGTTACTAGCGGGGGCATCCTACGAGCAGTACTTC.

This rearrangement joins TRBV2 to TRBJ1-2; maybe TRBD1 (5 bases). CDR1 is SNHLY, CDR2 FYNNEI, per germline. V dropped 6 bases and J dropped 6 bases, with 14 bases sitting between them. The CDR3 has 13 residues. The CDR3: CASRGDGHHGYTF. Here the CDR3 DNA reads TGTGCCAGCAGGGGGGACGGACACCATGGCTACACCTTC.

CDR3 DNA sequence: TGCGCCAGCAATAGCGGGAGGGCAGGGAAAGAGACCCAGTACTTC. It is translated as CASNSGRAGKETQYF. The rearrangement uses TRBV5-1 and TRBJ2-5; 11 bases fit TRBD2. In germline, CDR1 is SGHRS, CDR2 YFSETQ. The CDR3 extends over 15 amino acids. V dropped 6 bases and J dropped 3; count of bases not matched to a gene: 7.

This chain joins TRBV7-2 and TRBJ2-1; perhaps TRBD1 as D (6 bases). This CDR3 contains 14 residues. Trimming took 5 bases from V and 9 from J, leaving 17 bases between them. Looked up from germline, CDR1 is SGHTA and CDR2 is FQGNSA. The CDR3 loop is CASSPIYREAEQFF. In nucleotides, the CDR3 is TGTGCCAGCAGCCCTATCTACAGGGAAGCTGAGCAGTTCTTC.

The chain carries TRBV27 and TRBJ2-3; D possibly uses TRBD1 or TRBD2 (5 bases each). The V gene lost 6 bases and the J gene lost 1 base, with 11 bases spanning the gap. This CDR3 contains 14 residues. Germline V CDR1 and CDR2: MNHEY, SMNVEV (reference sequence). The CDR3 protein is CASSRPGRTDTQYF. In DNA, the CDR3 is TGTGCCAGCAGCCGACCGGGACGCACAGATACGCAGTATTTT.